A selection of T cell receptor beta chains follows, all from one sample in a study of blood T cell repertoires in COVID-19. Using immunoSEQ multiplex PCR, the repertoire was profiled, and TCRdb retains in-frame clones only, with some absent. There are roughly 200,000 clones in the sample; 90% occur only once, and less than 0.7% lies in the top ten. Sequencing was done on a sample of peripheral blood. All receptors come from a man between 50 and 59 years old with acute or convalescent COVID-19. CDR3s include the opening cysteine and the closing phenylalanine or tryptophan. Clone size is shown for a subset of rows, as once, few, many or a class of expanded clone.

j_gene,abundance,v_gene,CDR3aa
TRBJ2-1,NA,TRBV19,CASSPGTSGRGAYNEQFF
TRBJ1-4,NA,TRBV4-2,CASSQLKQGVKEKLFF
TRBJ2-5,NA,TRBV27,CASSSTSRETQYF
TRBJ2-2,NA,TRBV3-1/TRBV3-2,CASSLTGPAGAVGELFF
TRBJ2-7,NA,TRBV18,CASSREGQASSYEQYF
TRBJ2-3,NA,TRBV7-9,CASSTERVDTQYF
TRBJ1-5,NA,TRBV28,CASNRDFNQPQHF
TRBJ1-5,NA,TRBV2,CASSGTGGMGQPQHF
TRBJ1-1,once,TRBV15,CATSRVQAKAFF
TRBJ2-1,NA,TRBV7-2,CASILRQGPYNEQFF
TRBJ2-7,NA,TRBV9,CASSAPLVPYEQYF
TRBJ1-5,NA,TRBV28,CASSLRTRGDNNQPQHF
TRBJ2-5,NA,TRBV4-3,CASSQGLGPIGETQYF
TRBJ2-2,NA,TRBV25-1,CASSEVGTGVFSTGELFF
TRBJ2-1,NA,TRBV4-2,CASSEKGLAGGPPYNEQFF
TRBJ1-5,many,TRBV6-7,CASSNPSVRGHGHQPQHF
TRBJ2-1,NA,TRBV28,CASTPSRNEQFF
TRBJ2-2,NA,TRBV4-3,CASSQDHYRGHTNTGELFF
TRBJ1-1,NA,TRBV3-1/TRBV3-2,CASSHVQNTEAFF
TRBJ2-3,NA,TRBV30,CAWKFSLTSGDADTQYF
TRBJ2-1,NA,TRBV6-2/TRBV6-3,CASSQLGTGNNEQFF
TRBJ1-1,NA,TRBV18,CASSPPGGLTEAFF
TRBJ1-1,NA,TRBV7-9,CASSFTGTMNTEAFF
TRBJ1-1,NA,TRBV29-1,CSVEDQGGTEAFF
TRBJ2-1,once,TRBV7-8,CASSFSMTSGRSSSYNEQFF
TRBJ1-5,few,TRBV28,CASSRTGGGNQPQHF
TRBJ2-3,NA,TRBV3-1/TRBV3-2,CASSQDYSGATDTQYF
TRBJ2-7,NA,TRBV3-1/TRBV3-2,CASSQGDIRYEQYF
TRBJ2-2,NA,TRBV7-3,CASSSRTNTGELFF
TRBJ2-2,once,TRBV6-5,CASRRGQSNTGELFF
TRBJ2-3,NA,TRBV5-1,CASSLGGGAFTDTQYF
TRBJ1-2,NA,TRBV27,CASSPGLGLGYTF
TRBJ1-2,NA,TRBV7-8,CASSRLPELGYGYTF
TRBJ1-2,NA,TRBV27,CASSFRGSGDGYTF
TRBJ2-7,NA,TRBV6-6,CASSSGGEQYF
TRBJ2-7,NA,TRBV5-6,CASSLEGLAGATRQYF
TRBJ1-2,NA,TRBV28,CASTIGGWYGYTF
TRBJ1-1,NA,TRBV2,CASSEAGGGERDTEAFF
TRBJ1-5,NA,TRBV5-1,CASSLTGGAFNQPQHF
TRBJ1-5,NA,TRBV27,CASSPRPPQRVYSNQPQHF
TRBJ1-4,NA,TRBV15,CATSREDSNEKLFF
TRBJ1-3,NA,TRBV7-2,CASSLVLVSGNTIYF
TRBJ1-3,NA,TRBV11-2,CASSFLDRAGNTIYF
TRBJ2-5,once,TRBV18,CASSPGTGVETQYF
TRBJ2-1,NA,TRBV28,CASSISPGLAGTNEQFF
TRBJ2-1,NA,TRBV6-4,CVLPRGQGVRNEQFF
TRBJ1-1,once,TRBV18,CASSARQGARNTEAFF
TRBJ2-3,NA,TRBV15,CATIGTSGRTDTQYF
TRBJ1-6,NA,TRBV18,CASQQGARNSPLHF
TRBJ1-1,NA,TRBV19,CASKPGNTEAFF
TRBJ2-7,NA,TRBV18,CASSPPGLADYEQYF
TRBJ1-1,NA,TRBV10-3,CAIRRQGNTEAFF
TRBJ2-5,NA,TRBV2,CASKGEETQYF
TRBJ2-3,few,TRBV4-3,CASSQEGPSGGRTDTQYF
TRBJ1-2,NA,TRBV18,CASSQGVGAAKGLNYGYTF
TRBJ2-6,NA,TRBV30,CAWESHVVGAGANVLTF
TRBJ1-1,NA,TRBV19,CASSPTGAYTEAFF
TRBJ1-4,once,TRBV6-5,CASSYGGRGDEKLFF
TRBJ1-1,NA,TRBV5-4,CASSSRQGNEAFF